Reported below is one TCR beta chain. Data came from immunoSEQ multiplex PCR; TCRdb stores just in-frame clones and leaves some out. This table holds around 65,000 clones, around 93% found once. Germline lookup yields CDR1 SGHNT and CDR2 YYREEE (reference sequence). V shed 2 bases and J shed 3 bases, with 11 bases lying between them. The CDR3 loop spans 14 amino acids. This record belongs to a study of OX40 agonist ivuxolimab in advanced cancers. The receptor was isolated from an adult with an advanced solid tumor such as melanoma, head and neck, liver or kidney cancer. Specimen: CD4+ or CD8+ T cells sorted from blood, collected in a trial of the OX40 agonist ivuxolimab. The chain couples TRBV5-4 to TRBJ1-2; D is perhaps TRBD1 (5 bases). The CDR3 DNA sequence: TGTGCCAGCAGCTTTCAAGGGGTCGACTATGGCTACACCTTC. Protein sequence: CASSFQGVDYGYTF.